This record concerns one T cell receptor (beta chain) sequence. The Seattle site enrolled patients during active infection and followed them longitudinally. Trimming left V 3 bases short and J 5 bases short, with 16 bases between. CDR1 and CDR2 (germline): MNHEY, SMNVEV (reference sequence). This CDR3 region has 15 residues. This sample stems from a study of blood T cell repertoires in COVID-19. Study context: The origin of the acute and convalescent COVID-19 samples was the United States, Italy and Spain. PBMCs, B-cell-depleted T cells, or T cells provided the cDNA or gDNA that made up the material.

Generated by immunoSEQ multiplex PCR, the TCRdb table keeps only in-frame clones and is missing some. Of a few hundred thousand clones detected, roughly 90% appear once; the ten largest clones hold around 3%. The sequencing input was peripheral blood. V gene TRBV27 combines with J gene TRBJ2-5; TRBD2 is a possible D gene (5 bases). This receptor was taken from a woman in her twenties or thirties with COVID-19, enrolled during active disease. The CDR3 is CASSFSSSSGETQYF. CDR3 sequence (DNA): TGTGCCAGCAGTTTCTCCAGCTCTTCGGGGGAGACCCAGTACTTC.